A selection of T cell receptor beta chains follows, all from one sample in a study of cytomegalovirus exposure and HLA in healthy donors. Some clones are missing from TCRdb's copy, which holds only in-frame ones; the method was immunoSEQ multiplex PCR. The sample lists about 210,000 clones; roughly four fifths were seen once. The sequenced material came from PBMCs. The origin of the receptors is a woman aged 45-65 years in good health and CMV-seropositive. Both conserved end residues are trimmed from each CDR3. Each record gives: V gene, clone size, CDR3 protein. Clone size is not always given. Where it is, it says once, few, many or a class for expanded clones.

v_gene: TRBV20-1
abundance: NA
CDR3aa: SAPTNYGYT

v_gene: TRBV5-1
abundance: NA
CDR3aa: ASSLVRGITDTQY

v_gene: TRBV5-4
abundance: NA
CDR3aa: ASSLVGQTYEQY

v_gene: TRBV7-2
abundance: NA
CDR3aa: ASRGGRTGELF

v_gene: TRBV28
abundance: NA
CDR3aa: ASSLEGLSSYNEQF

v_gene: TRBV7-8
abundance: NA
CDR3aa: ASSPRTGDHEQY

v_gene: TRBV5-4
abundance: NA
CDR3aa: ASSQGLWPHYGYT

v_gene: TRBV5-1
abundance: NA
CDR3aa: ASSWITTAPQETQY

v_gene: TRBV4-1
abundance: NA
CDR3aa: ASRLFERSDTQY

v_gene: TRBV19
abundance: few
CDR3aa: ASSAGISVGTQY

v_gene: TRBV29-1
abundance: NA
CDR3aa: SVKIQPRVPTNEKLF

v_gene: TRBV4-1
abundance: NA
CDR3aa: ASSQSSGFSYEQY

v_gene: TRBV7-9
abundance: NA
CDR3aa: ASSLVGVHNSPLH

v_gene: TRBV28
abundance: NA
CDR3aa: ASSSTGTGDT

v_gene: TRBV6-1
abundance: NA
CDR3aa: ASRDRQNTGELF

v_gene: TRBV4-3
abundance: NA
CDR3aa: ASSQDFGGQYEQY

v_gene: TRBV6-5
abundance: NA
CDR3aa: ASSYAGGRTNEQF

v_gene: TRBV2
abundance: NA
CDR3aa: ASRLTNAYSNQPQH

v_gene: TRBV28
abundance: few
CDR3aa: ASSSPGSGANVLT

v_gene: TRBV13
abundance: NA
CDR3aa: ASSSRSGGSSYEQY

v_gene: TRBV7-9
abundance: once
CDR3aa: ASSLGTGSYEQY

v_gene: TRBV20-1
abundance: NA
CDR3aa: SASYNTEAF

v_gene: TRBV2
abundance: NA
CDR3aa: ASSDGTAKETQY

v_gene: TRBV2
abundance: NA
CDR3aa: ASSEGGYGYT

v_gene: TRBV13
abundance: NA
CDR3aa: ASSPRDSRYNEQF

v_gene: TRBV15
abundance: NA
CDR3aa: ATSATGVNQPQH

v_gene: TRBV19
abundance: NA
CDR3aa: ASSIVSSSNQPQH

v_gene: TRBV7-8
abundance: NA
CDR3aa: ASSSRILQGKETQY

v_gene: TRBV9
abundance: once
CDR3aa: ASSTSPLGGTQY

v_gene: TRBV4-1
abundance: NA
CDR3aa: ASSQSGTGFYEQY

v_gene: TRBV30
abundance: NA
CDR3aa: AWSVGTGAQETQY

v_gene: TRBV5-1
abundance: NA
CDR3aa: ASSPSGGNTIY